Listed below are T cell receptor beta chains from one sample, sequenced in a study of T cell repertoires in cytomegalovirus infection. TCRdb passed the reads through MiXCR, listing each CDR3 protein once. The sample has a few hundred thousand distinct CDR3 sequences, over 35% seen once; the top ten hold 48%. These receptors' targets are unknown. Source: cultured PBMCs, taken from culture after CMV antigen stimulation. The receptor source for this set is a human donor in good health (CMV status not recorded). Some clones in this sample may be carry-over from other donors' samples. Each CDR3 is given with its conserved first and last residue. The D gene is left open where the match is weak. Size is omitted from some rows. Given values are once, few, many or a class for expanded clones.

length	D	J	V	size	DNA	CDR3
16	TRBD1	TRBJ2-5	TRBV7-2	-	TGTGCCAGCAGCCGACCGGCAGGGGGCTTCAGCGAGACCCAGTACTTC	CASSRPAGGFSETQYF
15	TRBD1	TRBJ1-6	TRBV6-1	-	TGTGCCAGCAAAAGGGGACAGCAATATAATTCACCCCTCCACTTT	CASKRGQQYNSPLHF
15	-	TRBJ2-2	TRBV7-2	-	TGTGCCAGCAGCTTAGCGGGATGGGACACCGGGGAGCTGTTTTTT	CASSLAGWDTGELFF
15	-	TRBJ2-6	TRBV6-1	few	TGTGCCAGCAGTGAACGGGCGGCCGGGGCCAACGTCCTGACTTTC	CASSERAAGANVLTF
14	-	TRBJ1-2	TRBV7-2	-	TGTGCCAGCACGGTACCGACAGTCAACTATGGCTACACCTTC	CASTVPTVNYGYTF
16	-	TRBJ2-1	TRBV6-6	-	TGTGCCAGCACCGGTAAGAGGGGGAGCTCCTACAATGAGCAGTTCTTC	CASTGKRGSSYNEQFF
14	TRBD1	TRBJ1-4	TRBV28	-	TGTGCCAGCAGTCCTCCGGGACAGGGTTGGTGGCGGTTTTTT	CASSPPGQGWWRFF
17	-	TRBJ1-5	TRBV4-1	few	TGCGCCAGCAGCCAAGTTACGACGACGGGGTGGGATCAGCCCCAGCATTTT	CASSQVTTTGWDQPQHF
16	TRBD1	TRBJ2-7	TRBV28	-	TGTGCCAGCAGTGCCACGGGACAGATAAGCTCCTACGAGCAGTACTTC	CASSATGQISSYEQYF
15	-	TRBJ1-4	TRBV4-3	-	TGCGCCAGCAGCCAAGATAACAGAGATAATGAAAAACTGTTTTTT	CASSQDNRDNEKLFF
15	-	TRBJ2-2	TRBV29-1	-	TGCAGCGTTGTTGGGCGAGAGAGCTTTACCGGGGAGCTGTTTTTT	CSVVGRESFTGELFF
16	-	TRBJ2-7	TRBV15	-	TGTGCCACCAGCAGCCCAGCGGATAGTTCATGGGGCGAGCAGTACTTC	CATSSPADSSWGEQYF
15	-	TRBJ2-7	TRBV4-1	once	TGCGCCAGCAGCCAAGATCTGCCGGGGGCCGGCGAGCAGTACTTC	CASSQDLPGAGEQYF
16	-	TRBJ2-1	TRBV20-1	few	TGCAGTGCTAGAACCGAACCGGGACTTAGGAGTGATGAGCAGTTCTTC	CSARTEPGLRSDEQFF
13	-	TRBJ2-7	TRBV4-1	few	TGCGCCAGCAGCCAACGTAGCGGCTACGAGCAGTACTTC	CASSQRSGYEQYF
15	-	TRBJ1-5	TRBV7-2	many	TGTGCCAGCAGCCCGGGAGGGTCGGGCAATCAGCCCCAGCATTTT	CASSPGGSGNQPQHF
15	TRBD1	TRBJ1-5	TRBV6-5	-	TGTGCCAGCAGAAAAGGACAGGCTAGCAATCAGCCCCAGCATTTT	CASRKGQASNQPQHF
14	TRBD2	TRBJ2-1	TRBV6-2/TRBV6-3	few	TGTGCCAGCAGGCCTAGCGGGAGATCTAATGAGCAGTTCTTC	CASRPSGRSNEQFF
14	TRBD1	TRBJ1-4	TRBV7-6	few	TGTGCCAGCAGCTTCCGGGACAGTGATGAAAAACTGTTTTTT	CASSFRDSDEKLFF
14	TRBD2	TRBJ2-5	TRBV6-5	few	TGTGCCAGCAGAGTAGCGGGAGGTTGGGAGACCCAGTACTTC	CASRVAGGWETQYF
11	-	TRBJ1-1	TRBV10-3	-	TGTGCCATCAGTGGGGGTCTTGAAGCTTTCTTT	CAISGGLEAFF
14	-	TRBJ1-5	TRBV19	-	TGTGCCAGTAGTCTCAGCCTCTTCAATCAGCCCCAGCATTTT	CASSLSLFNQPQHF
18	TRBD2	TRBJ2-5	TRBV6-6	few	TGTGCCAGCACCCCCGGGACTAGCGGGGGGGCATTTCAAGAGACCCAGTACTTC	CASTPGTSGGAFQETQYF
17	TRBD2	TRBJ2-1	TRBV6-5	-	TGTGCCAGCAGTTACCCCCGGACCGGGGAGGGGCGGAATGAGCAGTTCTTC	CASSYPRTGEGRNEQFF
12	-	TRBJ2-3	TRBV11-2	-	TGTGCCAGCAGTCCGAGCTGGGATACGCAGTATTTT	CASSPSWDTQYF
13	-	TRBJ2-3	TRBV7-2	many	TGTGCCAGCAGCTATCCAGGGACAGATACGCAGTATTTT	CASSYPGTDTQYF
15	-	TRBJ1-1	TRBV7-2	few	TGTGCCAGCAGCTCAGAATCCCTTCCCGGGACCAAAGCTTTCTTT	CASSSESLPGTKAFF
18	-	TRBJ2-2	TRBV3-1	-	TGTGCCAGCAGCCAAGATGTACGACCAACCAGGAACACCGGGGAGCTGTTTTTT	CASSQDVRPTRNTGELFF
16	-	TRBJ1-6	TRBV6-1	few	TGTGCCAGCAGTGACCGCAGGGTCGGCGATGGTTCACCCCTCCACTTT	CASSDRRVGDGSPLHF
10	-	TRBJ2-5	TRBV2	-	TGTGCCAGCCAGCGGGAGACCCAGTACTTC	CASQRETQYF
14	-	TRBJ2-3	TRBV7-2	many	TGTGCCAGCCTTCCGGGACTCAGCACAGATACGCAGTATTTT	CASLPGLSTDTQYF
14	-	TRBJ1-3	TRBV30	-	TGTGCCCGGGAGGACCGCAGCTCTGGAAACACCATATATTTT	CAREDRSSGNTIYF
14	-	TRBJ1-1	TRBV12-3/TRBV12-4	few	TGTGCCAGCAGGCCCGCCCTCGGGGCCACTGAAGCTTTCTTT	CASRPALGATEAFF
13	-	TRBJ1-6	TRBV18	-	TGTGCCAGCTCACCAATAGTTGATTCACCCCTCCACTTT	CASSPIVDSPLHF
14	-	TRBJ1-3	TRBV7-8	few	TGTGCCAGCACCTTTGTGACGGAAGGAAACACCATATATTTT	CASTFVTEGNTIYF
16	TRBD1	TRBJ1-5	TRBV7-6	-	TGTGCCAGCAGCTTAGCAACAGGGGACCGCAATCAGCCCCAGCATTTT	CASSLATGDRNQPQHF
14	-	TRBJ2-2	TRBV11-3	-	TGTGCCAGCAGGCCGGGACCTAACACCGGGGAGCTGTTTTTT	CASRPGPNTGELFF
15	TRBD2	TRBJ2-1	TRBV11-2	few	TGTGCCAGCACCTTCCGGACTAGCGCTTACAATGAGCAGTTCTTC	CASTFRTSAYNEQFF
13	-	TRBJ1-4	TRBV6-6	-	TGTGCCAGCAGTGCACGGGCAAGGGAAAAACTGTTTTTT	CASSARAREKLFF
17	TRBD1	TRBJ2-7	TRBV7-9	-	TGTGCCAGCAGCCCCCCGTCGGACAGGGTGGGGTCCTACGAGCAGTACTTC	CASSPPSDRVGSYEQYF
15	TRBD1	TRBJ2-7	TRBV6-1	-	TGTGCCAGCAGCGATCGAGGGGGCAGCCGTTGGGAGCAGTACTTC	CASSDRGGSRWEQYF
14	-	TRBJ1-3	TRBV27	few	TGTGCCAGCCCGACACGGGGGGCTGGAAACACCATATATTTT	CASPTRGAGNTIYF
14	TRBD2	TRBJ2-1	TRBV11-2	-	TGTGCCAGCAGCTTCGGACTAGCGGTCAATGAGCAGTTCTTC	CASSFGLAVNEQFF
13	-	TRBJ2-1	TRBV7-6	-	TGTGCCAGCAGCCTGAGGGACTGGTACGAGCAGTTCTTC	CASSLRDWYEQFF
14	-	TRBJ2-5	TRBV28	-	TGTGCCAGCACCCCCAAATGGCTTGGGGAGACCCAGTACTTC	CASTPKWLGETQYF
15	TRBD1	TRBJ2-1	TRBV7-9	few	TGTGCCAGCAGGTTCTCCGGGACAGGGGATAATGAGCAGTTCTTC	CASRFSGTGDNEQFF
15	TRBD2	TRBJ2-7	TRBV6-2/TRBV6-3	few	TGTGCCAGCAGGACACCCGGGACTAGCCGGGGGGAGCAGTACTTC	CASRTPGTSRGEQYF
13	-	TRBJ2-3	TRBV11-2	few	TGTGCCAGCAGCTTAATGCTCTTGGATACGCAGTATTTT	CASSLMLLDTQYF
15	-	TRBJ2-6	TRBV7-6	-	TGTGCCAGCAGCTTCAGCGCCTCTGGGGCCAACGTCCTGACTTTC	CASSFSASGANVLTF
16	-	TRBJ1-5	TRBV7-2	many	TGTGCCAGCAGCTTAGATGGGCAGGGGTGGAATCAGCCCCAGCATTTT	CASSLDGQGWNQPQHF
13	-	TRBJ1-5	TRBV6-1	-	TGTGCCAGCAGCCCCCATAAGAATCAGCCCCAGCATTTT	CASSPHKNQPQHF
15	-	TRBJ2-3	TRBV11-2	-	TGTGCCAGCAGCCGGAGAAGGGAGACGGCAGATACGCAGTATTTT	CASSRRRETADTQYF
14	TRBD1	TRBJ1-4	TRBV12-3/TRBV12-4	-	TGTGCCAGCAACAGACAGGGAGTAAATGAAAAACTGTTTTTT	CASNRQGVNEKLFF
15	-	TRBJ1-5	TRBV12-3/TRBV12-4	-	TGTGCCAGCAGTTTAGCGGGTTACAGGGATCAGCCCCAGCATTTT	CASSLAGYRDQPQHF
18	TRBD2	TRBJ2-5	TRBV3-1	-	TGTGCCAGCAGCCCACCTTATGGACTAGCGGGGGGCCAAGAGACCCAGTACTTC	CASSPPYGLAGGQETQYF
14	-	TRBJ2-5	TRBV7-2	many	TGTGCCAGCAGCTTTGGGGGGCCCCAAGAGACCCAGTACTTC	CASSFGGPQETQYF
13	-	TRBJ2-7	TRBV28	once	TGTGCCAGCACGCAGGGGAGGCCTGGAGAGCAGTACTTC	CASTQGRPGEQYF